Included here is one T cell receptor beta chain sequence, with context. This receptor's antigen is unknown. Base qualities are not at hand, and no much larger clone is one base apart. Using the deep immunoSEQ assay, TCR CDR3 regions were amplified from genomic DNA by multiplex PCR. Extracted genomic DNA from each cell subset was spread evenly across all wells of several immunoSEQ 96-well plates, with each plate serving as a replicate. For sorted subsets, each replicate PCR was loaded with around 220 ng genomic DNA, equivalent to 30,000 to 35,000 T cell genomes. The purified libraries were quantified using a Qubit 3.0 fluorometer, sized with a Bioanalyzer 2100, and then quantified again using the KAPA Library Quantification kit. Each immunoSEQ 96-well plate was sequenced on its own single-read 150-cycle Illumina NextSeq 550 flow cell. In the original analysis: Because only junctional sequences without quality scores were contained in the immunoSEQ output, filtering matching that applied to full-length reads could not be performed. Sequences were annotated with PyIR, a Python wrapper for IgBLAST v1.9, and V/J genes and CDR3 were assigned using IMGT germline references. Reads with weak V/J assignments (E-value above 1e-6), missing CDR3, stop codons, out-of-frame junctions, or ambiguous translated residues were removed. V3J clonotypes were defined as sequences sharing an identical inferred V gene, J gene, and CDR3 amino acid sequence. To compute the percentage overlap between repertoires, the number of shared unique clonotypes was divided by the size of the smaller repertoire. RTK rarefaction, the Chao1 estimator, and Recon v2.1 estimates of unobserved clonotypes were used to assess repertoire richness. For all TCRbeta clonotypes obtained by the gDNA method from a few donors, generation probabilities were computed with OLGA. What TCRdb holds here is the immuneACCESS table cut down to in-frame rearrangements. Part of the clones is not present; checked against another copy, under half of the missing clones reflect an unresolved V gene, and the others are unexplained. The V and J calls and clone size were taken over from that table, and D and trimming were inferred from the DNA. Recorded for this sample are approximately 710,000 clones; around 91% of them occurred a single time. 34% of the sample lies in the top ten.

This entry comes from a study of shared clonotypes between healthy human individuals (dated by TCRdb to 2018 to 2020). For context, the study as a whole: The cohort comprised a couple of women and a few men aged 18 to 49 years. For each donor, CD4 naive and CD4 memory were each run on three plates, CD8 naive on two plates, and CD8 memory on one plate. Blood TCR repertoires of five healthy adults were deeply sequenced to estimate repertoire size and the extent of clonotype sharing between individuals. Different laboratories and diverse techniques were used to prepare libraries and sequence TCR repertoires, to increase sequencing depth and limit assay-specific biases. Between about 0.8 and 8.9 billion PBMCs per donor were obtained by leukapheresis.

General findings and caveats noted by the study authors: Sampling was restricted to blood, and TCR repertoires in tissue are likely to differ from TCR repertoires in blood. Roughly 5.2% of naive CD4, roughly 3.6% of naive CD8, 2.3% of memory CD4, and around 0.4% of memory CD8 clonotypes were shared across a few donors. Because the study included a small number of donors, the genetic and exposure-history diversity represented was limited. Estimated clonotype richness was generally larger for naive than for memory subsets. Pairwise subsampling led to the expectation that sequencing depth would affect the degree of clonotype sharing among donors. Compared with non-shared clonotypes, the clonotypes found in all four sorted-subset donors had higher generation probabilities. Incomplete sequencing was indicated by rarefaction of sorted-subset datasets, despite the large sequencing depth.

The donors were healthy, HIV-negative adults with no recently reported acute infections or vaccinations. Every donor was a Caucasian adult living in Nashville, Tennessee, USA. The CD8 memory samples were a combination of magnetically selected CD45RO+ cells and CCR7-negative CD45RA+ effector memory (TemRA) cells. Blood was collected by leukapheresis, and PBMCs were isolated by Ficoll-Histopaque density gradient centrifugation and then cryopreserved in liquid nitrogen vapor phase. Analytical flow cytometry was used to check the purity and quantity of every magnetically sorted T cell population. Genomic DNA was isolated from each sorted fraction and quantified by UV absorbance on a Nanodrop 2000c. V is pared back by 2 bases and J by 6 bases, with 9 bases lying between the germline termini. CDR1 is given as SGHTA and CDR2 as FQGNSA, both from the germline V gene. Reading from cysteine to phenylalanine, the CDR3 counts 13 amino acids. Here the CDR3 DNA is all that survives: 39 bases in frame from base 1.

The V and J segments used are TRBV7-2 and TRBJ2-3; the D gene is perhaps TRBD1, on 5 matching bases. What was sequenced was memory CD8+ T cells from PBMCs. What this sample's cell subset or site label stands for: CD45RO+ cells pooled with CCR7-negative TemRA cells. The receptor's source is a man aged 18 to 29 in good health. Some clones in this sample may be carry-over from other donors' samples. The encoded CDR3 is CASSLTRVDTQYF. The DNA is as follows: TGTGCCAGCAGCTTAACCAGGGTGGATACGCAGTATTTT.